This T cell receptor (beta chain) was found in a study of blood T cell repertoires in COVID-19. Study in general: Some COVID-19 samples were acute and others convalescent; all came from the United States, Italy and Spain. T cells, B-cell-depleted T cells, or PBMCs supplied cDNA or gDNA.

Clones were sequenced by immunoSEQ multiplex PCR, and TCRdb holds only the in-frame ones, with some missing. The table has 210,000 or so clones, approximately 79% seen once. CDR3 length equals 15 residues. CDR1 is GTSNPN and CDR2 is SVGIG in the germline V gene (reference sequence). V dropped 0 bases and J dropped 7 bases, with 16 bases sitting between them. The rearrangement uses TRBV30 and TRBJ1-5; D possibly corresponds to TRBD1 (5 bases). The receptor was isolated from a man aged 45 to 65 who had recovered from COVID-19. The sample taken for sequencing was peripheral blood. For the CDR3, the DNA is TGTGCCTGGAGTGTACTCTTTGGGGGGGAACAGCCCCAGCATTTT. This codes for CAWSVLFGGEQPQHF. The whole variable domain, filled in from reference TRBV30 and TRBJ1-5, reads SQTIHQWPATLVQPVGSPLSLECTVEGTSNPNLYWYRQAAGRGLQLLFYSVGIGQISSEVPQNLSASRPQDRQFILSSKKLLLSDSGFYLCAWSVLFGGEQPQHFGDGTRLSIL.